Each of the 12 T cell receptor beta chains below was sequenced from the same sample in a study of beta chain features in type 1 diabetes. TCRB transcripts that were expressed got sequenced, as all of the isolated RNA had been reverse transcribed. The protocol was immunoSEQ multiplex PCR, while the TCRdb copy is restricted to in-frame clones and leaves out a portion. The sample lists a few hundred thousand clones, approximately 15% occurring once. Material: naive CD4+ T cells from blood. The receptors come from a woman under 30 in good health.

The gene calls are TRBV2 and TRBJ2-4, with TRBD1 identical over 8 bases. The CDR3 contains 14 residues. Germline values: CDR1 SNHLY, CDR2 FYNNEI. V lost 3 bases to trimming and J lost 15 bases; unmatched junction nucleotides: 13. DNA for the CDR3: TGTGCCAGCAGTGATTTCGCGTTGGGACAGGACTCGTACTTC. Its protein is CASSDFALGQDSYF.

This clone has only a few counts. This chain joins TRBV30 and TRBJ1-5; 7 bases align to TRBD1. Germline V gene sequence: CDR1 GTSNPN, CDR2 SVGIG (reference sequence). Losses at the gene ends were 1 base for V and 0 bases for J; bases not matched to a gene: 6. CDR3 length equals 16 residues. CDR3 bases: TGTGCCTGGAGTGGAGGGGGCGGATATAGCAATCAGCCCCAGCATTTT. Its translation: CAWSGGGGYSNQPQHF.

The DNA of the CDR3 is TGTGCCAGCAGTAACGACCTGAGGGGCTACACCTTC. Its translation: CASSNDLRGYTF. The V gene is TRBV6-4, the J gene TRBJ1-2; D call uncertain. The CDR3 totals 12 residues. V was shortened by 5 bases and J by 8 bases, with 12 bases between the two germline ends. Germline-derived CDR1 and CDR2 are MRHNA and SNTAGT.

This clone was detected only a few times. This rearrangement joins TRBV5-1 to TRBJ2-7; 12 bases match TRBD2. The V and J ends lost 4 bases and 2 bases, in that order; junction bases with no gene match: 7. Germline V gives CDR1 SGHRS, CDR2 YFSETQ. The CDR3 length is 16 residues. DNA of the CDR3: TGCGCCAGCAGCCCCGGACTAGCGGGATTCACCTACGAGCAGTACTTC. Translating gives CASSPGLAGFTYEQYF.

This clone was observed a handful of times. The rearrangement joins TRBV29-1 to TRBJ1-5, with 7 bases identical to TRBD1. CDR3 length equals 13 residues. Germline V CDR1 and CDR2: SQVTM, ANQGSEA. J was trimmed by 3 bases and V by 6 bases; bases with no gene match: 5. CDR3 protein: CSVVGQANQPQHF. Here the CDR3 DNA reads TGCAGCGTCGTTGGACAGGCCAATCAGCCCCAGCATTTT.

This chain connects TRBV2 to TRBJ2-1; 7 bases map to TRBD1. The germline CDR1 and CDR2 sequences are SNHLY and FYNNEI. J lost 7 bases, V lost 11 bases, and 17 bases had no gene match. The CDR3 covers 15 residues. DNA of the CDR3: TGTGCCTCCACCCCGGACAGGATTAAGTATAATGAGCAGTTCTTC. Amino acids: CASTPDRIKYNEQFF.

The table lists this clone with a few counts. The rearrangement uses TRBV30 and TRBJ2-1, with 8 bases lining up with TRBD2. Per germline, CDR1 GTSNPN and CDR2 SVGIG (reference sequence). There are 12 residues in the CDR3. With V trimmed by 1 base and J by 12 bases, 5 bases remained unmatched. CDR3 sequence (DNA): TGTGCCTGGAGTGCCGGACTAGCCGGGCAGTTCTTC. It codes for CAWSAGLAGQFF.

This clone was seen a handful of times. The V gene is TRBV5-6, the J gene TRBJ2-7; D is perhaps TRBD2 (5 bases). The CDR3 length is 13 residues. V was shortened by 6 bases and J by 5 bases, with 15 bases between the two germline ends. Looked up from germline, CDR1 is SGHDT and CDR2 is YYEEEE. Written as DNA, the CDR3 is TGTGCCAGCACCACTGGACTTCGCCACGAGCAGTACTTC. Translation gives CASTTGLRHEQYF.

This clone was seen only a few times. At the DNA level, this CDR3 is encoded by other sequences in the same sample as well. V usage is TRBV30 and J usage is TRBJ1-5; 7 nucleotides align to TRBD1. This CDR3 is built from 13 residues. Losses at the gene ends were 2 bases for V and 5 bases for J; bases not matched to a gene: 3. From germline, CDR1 is GTSNPN and CDR2 SVGIG (reference sequence). CDR3 DNA: TGTGCCTGGAGTCCGCAGGGGGATCAGCCCCAGCATTTT. Amino acid sequence: CAWSPQGDQPQHF. Filled out from reference TRBV30 and TRBJ1-5, the complete variable domain reads SQTIHQWPATLVQPVGSPLSLECTVEGTSNPNLYWYRQAAGRGLQLLFYSVGIGQISSEVPQNLSASRPQDRQFILSSKKLLLSDSGFYLCAWSPQGDQPQHFGDGTRLSIL.

The chain employs TRBV18 and TRBJ1-5, with no clear D. The V end was cut by 3 bases, the J end by 4 bases, with 7 bases between. The germline V gene has CDR1 KGHSH and CDR2 LQKENI. The CDR3 consists of 13 residues. CDR3 residues: CASSPYENQPQHF. The CDR3 DNA follows: TGTGCCAGCTCACCTTATGAGAATCAGCCCCAGCATTTT.

This clone was seen once. The V call is TRBV28, the J call TRBJ1-5, with 12 bases identical to TRBD1. CDR1 is MDHEN and CDR2 is SYDVKM in the germline V gene. V was pared by 5 bases and J by 5 bases, with 10 bases of the junction left unmatched. This CDR3 spans 17 amino acids. DNA of the CDR3: TGTGCCAGCAGTGGACCTCTCGGGACAGGGGGCCATCAGCCCCAGCATTTT. This gives the protein CASSGPLGTGGHQPQHF.

This clone was seen more than once but under ten times. The CDR3 coding sequence is TGTGCCTGGGTACAGGGGGCAATCTATGGCTACACCTTC. This sequence encodes CAWVQGAIYGYTF. The chain uses TRBV30 and TRBJ1-2; 9 bases line up with TRBD1. The CDR3 totals 13 residues. The trim removed 5 bases at V and 4 bases at J, leaving 5 bases unmatched. Germline loops: CDR1 GTSNPN, CDR2 SVGIG (reference sequence).